These T cell receptor beta chains were read from a single sample in a study of cytomegalovirus exposure and HLA in healthy donors. The assay was immunoSEQ multiplex PCR, and TCRdb's table has in-frame clones only and misses some. The table lists more than 100,000 clones, 15% of them singletons. Sequenced input: PBMCs. These TCRs come from a young woman in good health and CMV-seronegative. Each CDR3 is given with its conserved first and last residue. The D gene is left open where the match is weak. Where a row states a size, it is once, few, many or the class of an expanded clone; other rows omit it.

abundance | j_gene | v_gene | d_gene | CDR3nt | CDR3aa
. | TRBJ1-4 | TRBV2 | . | TGTGCCAGCCAGGGAGGAGCTAATGAAAAACTGTTTTTT | CASQGGANEKLFF
. | TRBJ1-5 | TRBV27 | . | TGTGCCAGCAGTTTACACAATCAGCCCCAGCATTTT | CASSLHNQPQHF
. | TRBJ1-3 | TRBV27 | . | TGTGCCAGCAGTAGGTTGGGCCAAATAGAGGGAAACACCATATATTTT | CASSRLGQIEGNTIYF
few | TRBJ2-7 | TRBV10-2 | . | TGCGCCAGCAGTGGGGGCCTCTCCTACGAGCAGTACTTC | CASSGGLSYEQYF
. | TRBJ2-7 | TRBV4-1 | TRBD1 | TGCGCCAGCAGCCCCGTCCCGGGACAGGGTCGGTCCGAGCAGTACTTC | CASSPVPGQGRSEQYF
. | TRBJ2-1 | TRBV5-1 | TRBD1 | TGCGCCAGCAGCTTGGGACAGGGGCCCTACAATGAGCAGTTCTTC | CASSLGQGPYNEQFF
. | TRBJ1-2 | TRBV9 | TRBD1 | TGTGCCAGCAGCGTTGGGACAGCCGCTAACTATGGCTACACCTTC | CASSVGTAANYGYTF
. | TRBJ2-7 | TRBV27 | . | TGTGCCAGCAGTTGGAAAATCCGGGAAACCTACGAGCAGTACTTC | CASSWKIRETYEQYF
few | TRBJ2-7 | TRBV4-3 | . | TGCGCCAGCAGCCAAGGGACCGCGGGGCTCTACGAGCAGTACTTC | CASSQGTAGLYEQYF
. | TRBJ2-1 | TRBV5-1 | TRBD2 | TGCGCCAGCAGGAGGACTAGCGGGAGTGGGGAGCAGTTCTTC | CASRRTSGSGEQFF
. | TRBJ1-2 | TRBV9 | . | TGTGCCAGCAGCGGAGGGGGTCGCGGCTACACCTTC | CASSGGGRGYTF
few | TRBJ2-1 | TRBV14 | TRBD2 | TGTGCCAGCAGCCGAGGGGCGGGAGCTTACAATGAGCAGTTCTTC | CASSRGAGAYNEQFF
few | TRBJ2-5 | TRBV4-2 | TRBD2 | TGTGCCAGCAGCCAATTAGCGGGGCAAGAGACCCAGTACTTC | CASSQLAGQETQYF
. | TRBJ1-6 | TRBV19 | TRBD1 | TGTGCCAGTAGTCCTAATTCCGGGACAGGGAATTCACCCCTCCACTTT | CASSPNSGTGNSPLHF
few | TRBJ2-7 | TRBV15 | TRBD2 | TGTGCCACCAGCAGAGATGCGGGAGACGAGCAGTACTTC | CATSRDAGDEQYF
. | TRBJ2-1 | TRBV27 | . | TGTGCCAGCAGTTCGCTAGCAGGTGAGCAGTTCTTC | CASSSLAGEQFF
few | TRBJ2-5 | TRBV4-1 | . | TGCGCCAGCAGCTCTAGTCTAGGAATCCAAGAGACCCAGTACTTC | CASSSSLGIQETQYF
few | TRBJ1-2 | TRBV4-2 | . | TGTGCCAGCAGCCAAGATTGGCAGAACAACTATGGCTACACCTTC | CASSQDWQNNYGYTF
. | TRBJ2-5 | TRBV5-1 | . | TGCGCCAGCAGCTTGGTTGGTAGCCTCCAAGAGACCCAGTACTTC | CASSLVGSLQETQYF
. | TRBJ2-1 | TRBV5-1 | TRBD2 | TGCGCCAGCAGCGGGACTAGCGGTAACAATGAGCAGTTCTTC | CASSGTSGNNEQFF
. | TRBJ1-1 | TRBV7-8 | TRBD1 | TGTGCCAGCAGCCTAAGATCAGGGGGTGACACTGAAGCTTTCTTT | CASSLRSGGDTEAFF
. | TRBJ2-7 | TRBV6-5 | TRBD1 | TGTGCCAGCAGTCCCTTACAGGGGATGGACGAGCAGTACTTC | CASSPLQGMDEQYF
few | TRBJ2-2 | TRBV7-3 | . | TGTGCCAGCAGCTTAGCGGCGAACACCGGGGAGCTGTTTTTT | CASSLAANTGELFF
few | TRBJ1-5 | TRBV2 | . | TGTGCCAGCAGTCGTGACTCGGAGGTTGAGCCCCAGCATTTT | CASSRDSEVEPQHF
. | TRBJ2-5 | TRBV5-4 | . | TGTGCCAGCAGCAGCGCCGTTATCGCGAGCCAAGAGACCCAGTACTTC | CASSSAVIASQETQYF
. | TRBJ2-7 | TRBV5-1 | . | TGCGCCAGCAGCTTGGGCAGGGGTTTCTCCTACGAGCAGTACTTC | CASSLGRGFSYEQYF
. | TRBJ2-1 | TRBV28 | TRBD1 | TGTGCCAGCAGTTTATCCGGGACAGGCAACAATGAGCAGTTCTTC | CASSLSGTGNNEQFF
. | TRBJ1-1 | TRBV6-5 | TRBD1 | TGTGCCAGCAGGTTGGGACAGGGAAGCACTGAAGCTTTCTTT | CASRLGQGSTEAFF
few | TRBJ2-1 | TRBV5-1 | TRBD2 | TGCGCCAGCAGCTTGAATCGACTAGCGGGAGGAGGGGAGCAGTTCTTC | CASSLNRLAGGGEQFF
few | TRBJ1-3 | TRBV28 | . | TGTGCCAGCAGTTTTAGAACAGGGACCTTCTCTGGAAACACCATATATTTT | CASSFRTGTFSGNTIYF
. | TRBJ2-1 | TRBV5-6 | . | TGTGCCAGCAGCTTGGGGTCAACTAGCATTAATGAGCAGTTCTTC | CASSLGSTSINEQFF
. | TRBJ2-3 | TRBV5-1 | . | TGCGCCAGCAGTGTTAGACTAGGCGGAGATACGCAGTATTTT | CASSVRLGGDTQYF
few | TRBJ2-3 | TRBV15 | TRBD1 | TGTGCCACCAGCAGAGGGGACAGGAGCACAGATACGCAGTATTTT | CATSRGDRSTDTQYF
few | TRBJ2-3 | TRBV7-3 | TRBD2 | TGTGCCAGCAGCGCCACTAGCGGCATCACAGATACGCAGTATTTT | CASSATSGITDTQYF
. | TRBJ1-1 | TRBV5-4 | . | TGTGCCAGCAGCTTGGTACCAACCGGGGCTGAAGCTTTCTTT | CASSLVPTGAEAFF
. | TRBJ2-7 | TRBV5-1 | . | TGCGCCAGCAGTCGGGGCTCCTACGAGCAGTACTTC | CASSRGSYEQYF
few | TRBJ2-7 | TRBV5-1 | . | TGCGCCAGCAGCTTGAAAACAGGTGAGATCTACGAGCAGTACTTC | CASSLKTGEIYEQYF
few | TRBJ2-6 | TRBV19 | . | TGTGCCAGTAGTATTGGGGGCGCTGGGGCCAACGTCCTGACTTTC | CASSIGGAGANVLTF
few | TRBJ2-5 | TRBV6-6 | TRBD1 | TGTGCCAGCAGTTACCAGACCCAGGGGGTTGGGGAGACCCAGTACTTC | CASSYQTQGVGETQYF
. | TRBJ1-6 | TRBV7-9 | . | TGTGCCAGCAGCTGGGCTACAGGAAATAATTCACCCCTCCACTTT | CASSWATGNNSPLHF
. | TRBJ2-7 | TRBV6-6 | . | TGTGCCAGCAGCCCCGGGGTCGACGAGCAGTACTTC | CASSPGVDEQYF
. | TRBJ2-3 | TRBV7-2 | TRBD2 | TGTGCCAGCAGCTACCGACTAGCGGCGACAGATACGCAGTATTTT | CASSYRLAATDTQYF
. | TRBJ1-5 | TRBV7-2 | . | TGTGCCAGCAGCCCCTTTATGCGGGATAGCAATCAGCCCCAGCATTTT | CASSPFMRDSNQPQHF
. | TRBJ2-3 | TRBV6-4 | TRBD1 | TGTGCCAGCAGTTCTACAGGGGGAAGGGGCACAGATACGCAGTATTTT | CASSSTGGRGTDTQYF
. | TRBJ2-3 | TRBV19 | TRBD1 | TGTGCCAGTAGTCGTATCACGGGACAGGGATTGGGTACGCAGTATTTT | CASSRITGQGLGTQYF
few | TRBJ2-5 | TRBV11-2 | . | TGTGCCAGCAGCTTAATGACGAGGAGGGGAGAGACCCAGTACTTC | CASSLMTRRGETQYF
few | TRBJ2-1 | TRBV2 | TRBD2 | TGTGCCAGCAGTGAAGCGCTTCTAGCGGGCTACAATGAGCAGTTCTTC | CASSEALLAGYNEQFF
few | TRBJ1-4 | TRBV7-3 | TRBD1 | TGTGCCAGCATTTTACATCCCGACCGGACAGGGGGAAATGAAAAACTGTTTTTT | CASILHPDRTGGNEKLFF
. | TRBJ2-3 | TRBV5-1 | TRBD2 | TGCGCCAGCAGCCCCAGACTAGCGCACACAGATACGCAGTATTTT | CASSPRLAHTDTQYF
few | TRBJ2-5 | TRBV7-2 | TRBD2 | TGTGCCAGCAGCAAGGGACTAGCGGGAGACCAGACCCAGTACTTC | CASSKGLAGDQTQYF
. | TRBJ2-1 | TRBV29-1 | TRBD2 | TGCAGCGGGGAGGTGAGCGGGGGCGGGGAGCAGTTCTTC | CSGEVSGGGEQFF